This TCR beta chain was sequenced during a study of blood T cells in healthy people across ages. Sample-barcoded 5' priming and a J-beta primer mix drove a second PCR of about 6 to 12 cycles. Via MiXCR, TCRdb re-called the 5' RACE reads, giving one row per CDR3 protein. Among roughly 680,000 distinct CDR3 sequences listed, under 25% were seen once. This clonotype came up many times. V was trimmed by 1 base and J by 2 bases, leaving 11 bases between them. The germline V gene has CDR1 SEHNR and CDR2 FQNEAQ (reference sequence). There are 15 residues in the CDR3. The V call is TRBV7-9, the J call TRBJ2-5; D remains ambiguous. Source material: blood. This receptor was taken from a man in his sixties or seventies in good health. The CDR3 spells CASSLGAKGQETQYF. In DNA form, the CDR3 reads TGTGCCAGCAGCTTAGGAGCGAAAGGGCAAGAGACCCAGTACTTC.